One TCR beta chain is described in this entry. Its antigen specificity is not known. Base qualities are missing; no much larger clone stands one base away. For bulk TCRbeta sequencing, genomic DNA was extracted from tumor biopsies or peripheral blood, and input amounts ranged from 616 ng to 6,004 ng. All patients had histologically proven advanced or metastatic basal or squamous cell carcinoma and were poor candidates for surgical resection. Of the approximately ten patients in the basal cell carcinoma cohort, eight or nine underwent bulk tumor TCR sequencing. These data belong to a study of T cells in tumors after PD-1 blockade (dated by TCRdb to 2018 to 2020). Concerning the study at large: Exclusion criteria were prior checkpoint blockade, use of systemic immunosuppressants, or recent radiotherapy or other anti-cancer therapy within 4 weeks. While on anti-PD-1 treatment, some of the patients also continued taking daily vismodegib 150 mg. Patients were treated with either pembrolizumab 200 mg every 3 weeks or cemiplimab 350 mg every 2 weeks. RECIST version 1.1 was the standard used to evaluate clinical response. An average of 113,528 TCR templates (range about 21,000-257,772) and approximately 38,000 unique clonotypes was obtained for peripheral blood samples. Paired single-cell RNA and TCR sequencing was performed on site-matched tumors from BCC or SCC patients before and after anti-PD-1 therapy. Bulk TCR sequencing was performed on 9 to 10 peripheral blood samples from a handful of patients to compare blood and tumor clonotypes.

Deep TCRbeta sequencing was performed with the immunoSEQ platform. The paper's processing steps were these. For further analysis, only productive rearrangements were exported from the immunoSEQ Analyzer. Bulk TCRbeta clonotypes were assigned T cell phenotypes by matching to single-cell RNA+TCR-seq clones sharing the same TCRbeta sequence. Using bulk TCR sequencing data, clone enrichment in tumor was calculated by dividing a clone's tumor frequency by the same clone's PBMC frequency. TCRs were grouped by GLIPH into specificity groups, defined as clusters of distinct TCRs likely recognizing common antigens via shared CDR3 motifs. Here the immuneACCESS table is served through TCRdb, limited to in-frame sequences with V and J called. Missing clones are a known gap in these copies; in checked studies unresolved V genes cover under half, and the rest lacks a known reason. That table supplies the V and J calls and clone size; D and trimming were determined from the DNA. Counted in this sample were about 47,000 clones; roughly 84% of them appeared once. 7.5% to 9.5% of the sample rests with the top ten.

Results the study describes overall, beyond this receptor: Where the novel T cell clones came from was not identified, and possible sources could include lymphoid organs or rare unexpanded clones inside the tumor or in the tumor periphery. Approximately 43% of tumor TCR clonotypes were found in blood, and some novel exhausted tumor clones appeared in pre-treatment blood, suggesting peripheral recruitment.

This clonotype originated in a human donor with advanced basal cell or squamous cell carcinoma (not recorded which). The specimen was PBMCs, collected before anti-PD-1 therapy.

CDR3 loop: CASSTNRGYEQYF. Here is the DNA: TGTGCCAGTAGTACAAACAGGGGATACGAGCAGTACTTC. The chain is encoded by TRBV19 joined to TRBJ2-7; 7 middle bases align to TRBD1. CDR1 and CDR2 (LNHDA, SQIVND) derive from the germline V gene (reference sequence). Clipping removes 4 bases from V and 4 bases from J, with 4 as the unmatched junction base count. The CDR3 spans 13 residues, from the cysteine through the phenylalanine. The DNA shown is the 39-base CDR3, in frame from base 1.